Listed here is a single T cell receptor (beta chain). Antigen: not known. These data belong to a study of cytomegalovirus exposure and HLA in healthy donors. Separate from the roughly 700-subject first cohort was the approximately 120-subject validation cohort, to which the donors belonged. Regarding the study as a whole: Whilst most TCR sequences proved rare, a subset of public TCRs occurred across many donors.

The germline V gene encodes CDR1 MGHRA and CDR2 YSYEKL. Trimming cost V 6 bases and J 0 bases, with 17 bases left between them. The CDR3 runs 16 residues. The method was immunoSEQ multiplex PCR; TCRdb's version includes in-frame clones alone and lacks a portion of them. The data hold 120,000 or so clones, with 70% to 90% observed a single time. The sequence came from a young woman in good health and CMV-seronegative. V gene TRBV4-1 combines with J gene TRBJ1-1; a weak D match, TRBD1 (6 bases). The specimen sequenced was PBMCs. As DNA, the CDR3 is TGCGCCAGCAGACCTAAACCCGGACAGATGAACACTGAAGCTTTCTTT. It translates to CASRPKPGQMNTEAFF.